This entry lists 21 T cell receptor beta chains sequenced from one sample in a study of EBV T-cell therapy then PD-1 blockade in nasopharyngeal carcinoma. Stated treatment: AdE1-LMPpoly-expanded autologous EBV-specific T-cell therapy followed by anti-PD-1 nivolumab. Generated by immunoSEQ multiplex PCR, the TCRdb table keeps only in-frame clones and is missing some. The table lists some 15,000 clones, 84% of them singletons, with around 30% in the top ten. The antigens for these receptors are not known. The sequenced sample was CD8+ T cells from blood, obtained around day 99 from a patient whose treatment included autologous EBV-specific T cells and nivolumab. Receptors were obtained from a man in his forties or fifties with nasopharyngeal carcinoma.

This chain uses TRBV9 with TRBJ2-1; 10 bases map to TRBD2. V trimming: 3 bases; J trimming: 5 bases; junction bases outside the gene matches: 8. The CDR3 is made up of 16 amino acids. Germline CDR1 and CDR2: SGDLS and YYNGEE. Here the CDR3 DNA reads TGTGCCAGCAGCGCCTCCAGCGGGGGGGCGAACAATGAGCAGTTCTTC. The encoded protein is CASSASSGGANNEQFF.

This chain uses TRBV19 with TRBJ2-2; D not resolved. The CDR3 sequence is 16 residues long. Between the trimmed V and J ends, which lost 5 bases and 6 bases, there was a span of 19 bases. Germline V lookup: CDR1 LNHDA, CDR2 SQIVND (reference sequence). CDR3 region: CASSSRRNQLAGELFF. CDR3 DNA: TGTGCCAGTAGTTCCCGACGGAACCAGTTGGCCGGGGAGCTGTTTTTT.

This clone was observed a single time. CDR3 amino acids: CASSYQVGTGDTEAFF. CDR3 sequence (DNA): TGTGCCAGCAGTTACCAAGTGGGGACAGGGGACACTGAAGCTTTCTTT. The chain recombines TRBV6-2 or TRBV6-3 with TRBJ1-1, with TRBD1 matching over 10 bases. CDR1 MNHEY and CDR2 SVGEGT come from the germline V gene. The length of the CDR3 is 16 residues. Unmatched junction bases numbered 6, after V lost 2 bases and J lost 3 bases.

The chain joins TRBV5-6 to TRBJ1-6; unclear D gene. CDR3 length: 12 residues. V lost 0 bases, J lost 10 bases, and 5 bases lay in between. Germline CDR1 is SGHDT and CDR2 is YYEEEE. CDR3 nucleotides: TGTGCCAGCAGCTTGGAGCGGTCACCCCTCCACTTT. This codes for CASSLERSPLHF.

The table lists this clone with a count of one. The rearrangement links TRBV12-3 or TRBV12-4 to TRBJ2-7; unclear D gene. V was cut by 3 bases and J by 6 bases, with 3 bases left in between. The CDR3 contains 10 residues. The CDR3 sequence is CASSLFEQYF. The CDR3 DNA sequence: TGTGCCAGCAGTTTGTTCGAGCAGTACTTC.

CDR3 DNA sequence: TGTGCCAGCAGAGGACAGATTAATTCACCCCTCCACTTT. Residues: CASRGQINSPLHF. The chain has TRBV6-6 and TRBJ1-6, with TRBD1 as a possible D gene (6 bases). The germline V gene has CDR1 MNHNY and CDR2 SVGAGI (reference sequence). The CDR3 length is 13 residues. Trimming cost V 6 bases and J 6 bases, with 9 bases left between them.

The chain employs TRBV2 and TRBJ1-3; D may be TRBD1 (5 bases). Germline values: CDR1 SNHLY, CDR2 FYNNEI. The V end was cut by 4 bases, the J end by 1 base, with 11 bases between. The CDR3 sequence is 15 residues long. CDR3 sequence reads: CASSGGSDSGNTIYF. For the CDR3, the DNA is TGTGCCAGCAGTGGGGGGAGCGATTCTGGAAACACCATATATTTT.

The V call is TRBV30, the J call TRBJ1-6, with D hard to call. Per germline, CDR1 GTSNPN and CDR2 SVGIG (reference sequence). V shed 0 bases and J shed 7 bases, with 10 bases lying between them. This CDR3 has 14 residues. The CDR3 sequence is CAWSVSAVNSPLHF. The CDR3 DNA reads TGTGCCTGGAGTGTCTCCGCGGTGAATTCACCCCTCCACTTT.

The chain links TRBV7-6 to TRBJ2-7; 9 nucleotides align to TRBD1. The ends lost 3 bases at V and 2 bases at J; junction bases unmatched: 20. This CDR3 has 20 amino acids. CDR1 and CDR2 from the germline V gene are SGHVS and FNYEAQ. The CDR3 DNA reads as TGTGCCAGCAGCTTTTACGGGAACCGGGACAGGGCCTCAACCCCCTACGAGCAGTACTTC. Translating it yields CASSFYGNRDRASTPYEQYF.

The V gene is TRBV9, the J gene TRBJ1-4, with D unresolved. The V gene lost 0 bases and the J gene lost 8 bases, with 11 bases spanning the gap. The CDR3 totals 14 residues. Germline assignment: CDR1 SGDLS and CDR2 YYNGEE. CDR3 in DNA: TGTGCCAGCAGCGTAGGCGGCAACGGGGAAAAACTGTTTTTT. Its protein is CASSVGGNGEKLFF.

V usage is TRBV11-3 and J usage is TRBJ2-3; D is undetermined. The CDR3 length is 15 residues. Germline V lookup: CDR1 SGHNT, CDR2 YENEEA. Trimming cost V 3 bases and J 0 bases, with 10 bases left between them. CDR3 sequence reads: CASSLGGTSTDTQYF. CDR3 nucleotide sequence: TGTGCCAGCAGCTTGGGCGGTACTAGCACAGATACGCAGTATTTT.

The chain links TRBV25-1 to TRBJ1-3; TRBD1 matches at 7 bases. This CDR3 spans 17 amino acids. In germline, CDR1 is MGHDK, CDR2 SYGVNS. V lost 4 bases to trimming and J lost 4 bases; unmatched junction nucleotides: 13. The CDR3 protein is CASSAQPGGLRGNTIYF. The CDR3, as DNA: TGTGCCAGCAGTGCCCAGCCAGGGGGTTTACGGGGAAACACCATATATTTT.

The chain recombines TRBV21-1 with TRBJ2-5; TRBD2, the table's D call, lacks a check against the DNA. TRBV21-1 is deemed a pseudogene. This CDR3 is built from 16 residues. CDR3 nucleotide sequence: TGTGCCAGCAGCGGTCTGGGACTTAGGTACCAAGAGACCCAGTACTTC. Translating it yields CASSGLGLRYQETQYF.

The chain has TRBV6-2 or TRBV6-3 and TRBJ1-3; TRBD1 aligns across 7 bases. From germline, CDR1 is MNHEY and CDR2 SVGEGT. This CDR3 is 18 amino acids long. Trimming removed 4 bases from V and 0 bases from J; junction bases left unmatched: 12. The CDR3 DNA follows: TGTGCCAGCAGTTCGCCCGGTGGACAGGACATCTCTGGAAACACCATATATTTT. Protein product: CASSSPGGQDISGNTIYF.

This CDR3 reads CASGARYYGYTF. The CDR3 nucleotides read TGTGCCAGCGGGGCTCGGTACTATGGCTACACCTTC. This rearrangement joins TRBV2 to TRBJ1-2, with a tentative D call TRBD1 (5 bases). The CDR3 spans 12 residues. The V gene's germline CDR1 is SNHLY and CDR2 FYNNEI. V was cut by 8 bases and J by 3 bases, with 10 bases left in between.

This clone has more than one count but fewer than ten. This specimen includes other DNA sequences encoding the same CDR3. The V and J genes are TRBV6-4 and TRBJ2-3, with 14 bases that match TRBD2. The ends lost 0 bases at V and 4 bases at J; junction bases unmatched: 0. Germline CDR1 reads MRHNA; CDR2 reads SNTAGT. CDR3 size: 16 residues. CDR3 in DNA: TGTGCCAGCAGTGACTCGACTAGCGGGGGGGCAGATACGCAGTATTTT. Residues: CASSDSTSGGADTQYF.

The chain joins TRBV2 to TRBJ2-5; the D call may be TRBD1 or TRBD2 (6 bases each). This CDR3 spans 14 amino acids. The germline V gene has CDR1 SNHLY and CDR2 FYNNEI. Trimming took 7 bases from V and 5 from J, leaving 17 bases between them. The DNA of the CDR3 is TGTGCCAGCACCTCGTGGGGGGCGGGGGAGACCCAGTACTTC. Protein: CASTSWGAGETQYF.

The CDR3, as DNA: TGTGCCAGCAGCTTGTCCGGGTCGCCCCGGGGCTACACCTTC. It yields the protein CASSLSGSPRGYTF. The chain combines TRBV5-4 with TRBJ1-2; D not certain. Germline CDR1 SGHNT, CDR2 YYREEE (reference sequence). The CDR3 covers 14 residues. Trimming pared 1 base from V and 8 bases from J, leaving 15 bases between. Based on the CDR3 plus reference TRBV5-4 and TRBJ1-2, the full variable domain is ETGVTQSPTHLIKTRGQQVTLRCSSQSGHNTVSWYQQALGQGPQFIFQYYREEENGRGNFPPRFSGLQFPNYSSELNVNALELDDSALYLCASSLSGSPRGYTFGSGTRLTVV.

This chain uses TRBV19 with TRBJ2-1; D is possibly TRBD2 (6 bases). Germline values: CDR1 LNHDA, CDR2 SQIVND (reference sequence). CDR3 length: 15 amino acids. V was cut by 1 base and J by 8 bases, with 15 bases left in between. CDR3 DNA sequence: TGTGCCAGTAGTATAGCGGGGGAAGGAATCCATGAGCAGTTCTTC. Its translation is CASSIAGEGIHEQFF.

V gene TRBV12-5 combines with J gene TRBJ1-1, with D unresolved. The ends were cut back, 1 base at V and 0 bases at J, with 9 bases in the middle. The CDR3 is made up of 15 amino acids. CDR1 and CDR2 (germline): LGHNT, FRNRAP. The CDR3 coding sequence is TGTGCTAGTGGTTTGGGTGGGAACTTGAACACTGAAGCTTTCTTT. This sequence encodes CASGLGGNLNTEAFF.

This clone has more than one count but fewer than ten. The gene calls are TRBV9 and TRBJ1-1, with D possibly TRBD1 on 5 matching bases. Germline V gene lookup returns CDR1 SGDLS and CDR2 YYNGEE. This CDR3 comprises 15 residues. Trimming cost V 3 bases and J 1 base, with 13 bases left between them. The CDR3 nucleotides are TGTGCCAGCAGCGCAGCAGGGTTGGGGAACACTGAAGCTTTCTTT. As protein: CASSAAGLGNTEAFF.